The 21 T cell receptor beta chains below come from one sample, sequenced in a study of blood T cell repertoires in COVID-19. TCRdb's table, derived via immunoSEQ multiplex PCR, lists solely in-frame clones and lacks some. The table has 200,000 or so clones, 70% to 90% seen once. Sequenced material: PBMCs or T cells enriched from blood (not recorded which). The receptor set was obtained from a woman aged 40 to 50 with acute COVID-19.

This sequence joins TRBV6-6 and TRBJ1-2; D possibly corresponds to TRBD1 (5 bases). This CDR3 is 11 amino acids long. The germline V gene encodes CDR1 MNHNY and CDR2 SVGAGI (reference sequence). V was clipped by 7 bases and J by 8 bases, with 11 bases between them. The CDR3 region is CASTTGLGYTF. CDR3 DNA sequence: TGTGCCAGCACCACAGGCTTAGGCTACACCTTC.

CDR3 sequence reads: CASSPQGRPGETQYF. CDR3 sequence (DNA): TGTGCCAGCAGCCCCCAGGGGCGGCCCGGGGAGACCCAGTACTTC. The chain combines TRBV9 with TRBJ2-5, with TRBD1 as a possible D gene (6 bases). Trimming took off 4 bases at V and 5 bases at J, with 18 bases between the two ends. This CDR3 comprises 15 residues. Looked up from germline, CDR1 is SGDLS and CDR2 is YYNGEE.

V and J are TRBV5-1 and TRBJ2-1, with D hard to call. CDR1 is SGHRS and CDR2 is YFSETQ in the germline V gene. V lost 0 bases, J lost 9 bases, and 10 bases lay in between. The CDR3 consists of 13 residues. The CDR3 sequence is CASSLAEVAEQFF. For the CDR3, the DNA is TGCGCCAGCAGCTTGGCCGAGGTTGCTGAGCAGTTCTTC.

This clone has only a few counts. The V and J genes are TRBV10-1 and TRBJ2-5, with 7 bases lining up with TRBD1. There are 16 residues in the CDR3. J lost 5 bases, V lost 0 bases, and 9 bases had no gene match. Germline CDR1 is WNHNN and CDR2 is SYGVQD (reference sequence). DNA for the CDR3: TGCGCCAGCAGTGAGTCTGCCAGGGGGAGTTGGGAGACCCAGTACTTC. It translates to CASSESARGSWETQYF.

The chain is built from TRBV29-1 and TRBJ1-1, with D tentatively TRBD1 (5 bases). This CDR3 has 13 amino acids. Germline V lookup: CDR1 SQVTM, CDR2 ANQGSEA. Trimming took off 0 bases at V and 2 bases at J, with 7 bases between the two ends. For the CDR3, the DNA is TGCAGCGTTGAAGAACAGGCCAACACTGAAGCTTTCTTT. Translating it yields CSVEEQANTEAFF.

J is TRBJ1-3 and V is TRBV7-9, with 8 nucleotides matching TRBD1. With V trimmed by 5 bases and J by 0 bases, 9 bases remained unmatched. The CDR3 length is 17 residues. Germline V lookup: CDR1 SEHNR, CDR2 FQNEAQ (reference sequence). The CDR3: CASSPDRDRSSGNTIYF. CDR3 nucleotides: TGTGCCAGCAGCCCGGACAGGGACCGCAGCTCTGGAAACACCATATATTTT.

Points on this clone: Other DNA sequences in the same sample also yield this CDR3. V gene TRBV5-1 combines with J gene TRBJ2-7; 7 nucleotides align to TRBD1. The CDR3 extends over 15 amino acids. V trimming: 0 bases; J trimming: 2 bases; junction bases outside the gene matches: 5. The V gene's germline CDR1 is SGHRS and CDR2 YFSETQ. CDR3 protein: CASSLGAGGPYEQYF. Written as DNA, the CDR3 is TGCGCCAGCAGCTTGGGGGCAGGGGGTCCCTACGAGCAGTACTTC.

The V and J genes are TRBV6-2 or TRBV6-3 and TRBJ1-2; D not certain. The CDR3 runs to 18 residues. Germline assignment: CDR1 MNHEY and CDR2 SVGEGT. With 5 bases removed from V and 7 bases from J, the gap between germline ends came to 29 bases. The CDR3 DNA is TGTGCCAGCAGTAAGACAAGGATCCTACCTTCCGAAAGTGGTGGCTACACCTTC. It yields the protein CASSKTRILPSESGGYTF.

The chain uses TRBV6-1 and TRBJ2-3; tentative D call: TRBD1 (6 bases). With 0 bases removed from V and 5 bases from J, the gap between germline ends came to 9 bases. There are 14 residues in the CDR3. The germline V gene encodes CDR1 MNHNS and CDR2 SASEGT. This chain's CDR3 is CASSEAGHEDTQYF. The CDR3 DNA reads TGTGCCAGCAGTGAAGCGGGACATGAAGATACGCAGTATTTT.

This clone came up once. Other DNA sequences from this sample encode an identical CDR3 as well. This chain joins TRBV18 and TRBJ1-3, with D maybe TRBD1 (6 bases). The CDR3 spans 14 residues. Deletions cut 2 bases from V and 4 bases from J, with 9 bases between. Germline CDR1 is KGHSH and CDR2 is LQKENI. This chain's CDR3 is CASSPTQGGNTIYF. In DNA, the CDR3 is TGTGCCAGCTCACCAACCCAGGGGGGAAACACCATATATTTT.

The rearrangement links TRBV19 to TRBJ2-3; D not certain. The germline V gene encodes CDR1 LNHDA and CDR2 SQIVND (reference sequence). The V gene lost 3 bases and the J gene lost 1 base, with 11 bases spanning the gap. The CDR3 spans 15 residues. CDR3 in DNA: TGTGCCAGTAGTATTACAGAACTTGGCACAGATACGCAGTATTTT. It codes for CASSITELGTDTQYF. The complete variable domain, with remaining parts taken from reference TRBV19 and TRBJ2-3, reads DGGITQSPKYLFRKEGQNVTLSCEQNLNHDAMYWYRQDPGQGLRLIYYSQIVNDFQKGDIAEGYSVSREKKESFPLTVTSAQKNPTAFYLCASSITELGTDTQYFGPGTRLTVL.

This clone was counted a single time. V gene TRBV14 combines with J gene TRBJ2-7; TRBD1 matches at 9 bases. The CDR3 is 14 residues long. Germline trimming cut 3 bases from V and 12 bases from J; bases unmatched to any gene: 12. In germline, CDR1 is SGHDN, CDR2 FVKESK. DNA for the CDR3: TGTGCCAGCAGCCAGGTTAACAGGGGGCGAGGTTTGTACTTC. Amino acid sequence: CASSQVNRGRGLYF.

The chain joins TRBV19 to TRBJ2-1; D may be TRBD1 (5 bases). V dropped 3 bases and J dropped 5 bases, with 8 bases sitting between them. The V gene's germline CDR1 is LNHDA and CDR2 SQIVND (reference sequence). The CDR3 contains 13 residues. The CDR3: CASSMTVHNEQFF. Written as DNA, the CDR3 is TGTGCCAGTAGTATGACAGTACACAATGAGCAGTTCTTC. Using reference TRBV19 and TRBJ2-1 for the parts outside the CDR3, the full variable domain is DGGITQSPKYLFRKEGQNVTLSCEQNLNHDAMYWYRQDPGQGLRLIYYSQIVNDFQKGDIAEGYSVSREKKESFPLTVTSAQKNPTAFYLCASSMTVHNEQFFGPGTRLTVL.

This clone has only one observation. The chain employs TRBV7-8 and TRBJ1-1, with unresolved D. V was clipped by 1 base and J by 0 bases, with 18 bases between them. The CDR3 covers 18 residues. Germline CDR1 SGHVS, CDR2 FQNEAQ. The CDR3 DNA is TGTGCCAGCAGCTTAGTAGCAGGACTTTCGTCCATGAACACTGAAGCTTTCTTT. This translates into CASSLVAGLSSMNTEAFF.

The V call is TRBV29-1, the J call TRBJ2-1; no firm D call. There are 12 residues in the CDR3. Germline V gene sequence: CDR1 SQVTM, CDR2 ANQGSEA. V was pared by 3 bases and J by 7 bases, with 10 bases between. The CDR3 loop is CSVERPGNEQFF. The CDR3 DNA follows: TGCAGCGTTGAGCGCCCGGGTAATGAGCAGTTCTTC.

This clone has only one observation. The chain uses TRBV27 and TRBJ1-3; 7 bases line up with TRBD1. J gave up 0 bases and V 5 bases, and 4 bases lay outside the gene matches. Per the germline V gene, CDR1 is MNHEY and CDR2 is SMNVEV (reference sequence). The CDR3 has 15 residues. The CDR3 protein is CASSTRGPSGNTIYF. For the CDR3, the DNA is TGTGCCAGCAGTACAAGGGGGCCCTCTGGAAACACCATATATTTT.

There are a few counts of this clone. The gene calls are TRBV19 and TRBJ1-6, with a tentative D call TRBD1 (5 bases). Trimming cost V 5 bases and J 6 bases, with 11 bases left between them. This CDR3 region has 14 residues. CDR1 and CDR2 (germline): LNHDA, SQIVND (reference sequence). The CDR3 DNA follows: TGTGCCAGTAGTCAGGGTAACCGTAATTCACCCCTCCACTTT. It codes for CASSQGNRNSPLHF.

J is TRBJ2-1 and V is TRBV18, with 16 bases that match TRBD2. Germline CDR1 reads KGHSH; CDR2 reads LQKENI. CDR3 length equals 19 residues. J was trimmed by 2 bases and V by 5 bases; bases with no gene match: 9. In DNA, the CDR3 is TGTGCCAGCTCAGTACCGGGACTAGCGGGAGGGCGTACCTACAATGAGCAGTTCTTC. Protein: CASSVPGLAGGRTYNEQFF.

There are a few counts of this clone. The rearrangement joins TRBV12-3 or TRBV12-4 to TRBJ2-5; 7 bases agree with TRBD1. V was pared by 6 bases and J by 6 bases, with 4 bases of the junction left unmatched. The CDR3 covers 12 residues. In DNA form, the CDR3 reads TGTGCCAGCAGACCGGGACAGAAGACCCAGTACTTC. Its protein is CASRPGQKTQYF.

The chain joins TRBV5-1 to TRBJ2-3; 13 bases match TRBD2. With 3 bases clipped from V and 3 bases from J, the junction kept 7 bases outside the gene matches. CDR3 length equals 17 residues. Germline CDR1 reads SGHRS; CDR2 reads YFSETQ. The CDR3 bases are TGCGCCAGCAGCTACGGACTAGCGGGGGTAGGGACAGATACGCAGTATTTT. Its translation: CASSYGLAGVGTDTQYF. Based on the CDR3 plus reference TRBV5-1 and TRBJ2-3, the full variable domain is KAGVTQTPRYLIKTRGQQVTLSCSPISGHRSVSWYQQTPGQGLQFLFEYFSETQRNKGNFPGRFSGRQFSNSRSEMNVSTLELGDSALYLCASSYGLAGVGTDTQYFGPGTRLTVL.

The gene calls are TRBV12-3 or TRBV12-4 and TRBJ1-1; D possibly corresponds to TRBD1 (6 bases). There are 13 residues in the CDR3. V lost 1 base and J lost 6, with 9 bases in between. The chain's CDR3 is CASSLGAGAEAFF. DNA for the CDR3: TGTGCCAGCAGTTTAGGGGCAGGGGCTGAAGCTTTCTTT.